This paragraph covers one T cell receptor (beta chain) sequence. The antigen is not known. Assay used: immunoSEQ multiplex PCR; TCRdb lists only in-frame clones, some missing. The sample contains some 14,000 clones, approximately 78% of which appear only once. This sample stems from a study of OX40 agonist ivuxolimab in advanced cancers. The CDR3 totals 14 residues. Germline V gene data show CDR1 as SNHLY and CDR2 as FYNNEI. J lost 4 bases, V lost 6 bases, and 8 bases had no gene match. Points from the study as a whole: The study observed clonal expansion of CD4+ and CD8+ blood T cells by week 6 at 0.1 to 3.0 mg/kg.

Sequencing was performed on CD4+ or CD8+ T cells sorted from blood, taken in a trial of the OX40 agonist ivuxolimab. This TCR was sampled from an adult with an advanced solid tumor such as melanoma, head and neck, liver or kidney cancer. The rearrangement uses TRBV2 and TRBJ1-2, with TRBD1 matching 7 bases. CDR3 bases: TGTGCCAGCAGCTCCCGGGACAGAAGCTATGGCTACACCTTC. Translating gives CASSSRDRSYGYTF.